This T cell receptor beta chain was identified during a study of cytomegalovirus exposure and HLA in healthy donors. The germline V gene has CDR1 MNHEY and CDR2 SVGAGI. V dropped 10 bases and J dropped 7 bases, with 19 bases sitting between them. CDR3 length: 13 amino acids. This clone has just a few counts. Its target is unknown. General study results and limits: TCR beta V- and J-gene trimming was later associated with a missense DCLRE1C variant.

Vbeta (60) and Jbeta (13) primers were used in the PCR. Assay used: immunoSEQ multiplex PCR; TCRdb lists only in-frame clones, some missing. The sample holds over 150,000 clones, 65% to 80% seen once. Material: PBMCs. V gene TRBV6-5 combines with J gene TRBJ1-1; possible D gene TRBD1, 5 bases. The source of this sequence is a woman in her 50s in good health and CMV-seropositive. The CDR3 nucleotides read TGTGCCACAGCGCCGGCAGGGAACCTTGAAGCTTTCTTT. Translation: CATAPAGNLEAFF.